This passage covers 25 T cell receptor delta chains from one sample sequenced in a study of gammadelta T cells in human blood. With CATT, TCRdb re-called clones from the RT-PCR reads. Among about 1,200 delta-chain clones listed, around 48% were seen once. Sample: Vgamma9Vdelta2 gamma-delta T cells from adult blood. The receptors here all came from a human donor.

For this clone: This may arise from a read error, as a much more abundant clone is one base away. No DNA is shown, since the ends of the CDR3 on it are uncertain; the CDR3 is the one TCRdb lists. Other DNA sequences from this sample encode an identical CDR3 as well. The chain has TRDV2 and TRDJ2; the table's D call TRDD3 went unverified against the DNA. CDR1 is GEAIGNYY and CDR2 is EKD in the germline V gene. The CDR3 is 20 residues long, counting both termini. This chain's CDR3 is CACDTAFGTGGPRFTAQLFF.

About this clone itself: This may arise from a read error, as a much more abundant clone is one base away. Additional DNA sequences in this sample encode the identical CDR3. The V and J genes are TRDV2 and TRDJ1, with TRDD3 identical over 11 bases. The CDR3 spans 20 residues. J gave up 0 bases and V 1 base, and 15 bases lay outside the gene matches. Germline CDR1 GEAIGNYY, CDR2 EKD. CDR3 in DNA: TGTGCCTGTGACACGGTTACTGGGGGATATGCTTTGAAGGACACCGATAAACTCATCTTT. This translates into CACDTVTGGYALKDTDKLIF.

This clone has a single count. The protein in TCRdb stems from a much larger clone and differs at residue 8 from this DNA's translation, likely a read error; here the protein is translated from the DNA. The chain combines TRDV2 with TRDJ1, with D unresolved. V lost 3 bases, J lost 0 bases, and 13 bases lay in between. Germline V CDR1 and CDR2: GEAIGNYY, EKD. The CDR3 sequence is 15 residues long. The CDR3 nucleotides read TGTGCCTGTGACTCGCTAGGGAGGTACACCGATAAACTCATCTTT. Its translation is CACDSLGRYTDKLIF.

Points on this clone: This likely came from a read error, as a far larger clone is one base away. The identical CDR3 is also encoded by other nucleotide sequences in the sample. The rearrangement uses TRDV2 and TRDJ1, with TRDD3 matching 9 bases. With V trimmed by 0 bases and J by 3 bases, 19 bases remained unmatched. Germline loops: CDR1 GEAIGNYY, CDR2 EKD. CDR3 length equals 20 residues. The CDR3 protein is CACDTVGTPLGDREADKLIF. For the CDR3, the DNA is TGTGCCTGTGACACCGTAGGAACCCCTCTGGGGGATCGAGAGGCCGATAAACTCATCTTT.

By share, this clone counts as medium-sized. V usage is TRDV2 and J usage is TRDJ1, with TRDD3 identical over 9 bases. The germline gives CDR1 GEAIGNYY, CDR2 EKD. The J segment lost 1 base and the V segment lost 1 base, leaving 18 bases of the junction unmatched. The CDR3 consists of 20 residues. CDR3: CACDTVSSGGYGSFTDKLIF. The CDR3 nucleotides are TGTGCCTGTGACACGGTTAGTAGTGGGGGATATGGGAGCTTCACCGATAAACTCATCTTT.

This clone is large by share. The gene calls are TRDV2 and TRDJ1; a weak D match, TRDD3 (5 bases). Per germline, CDR1 GEAIGNYY and CDR2 EKD. Trimming removed 0 bases at V and 0 bases at J, with 16 bases between. The CDR3 totals 17 residues. The CDR3 region has the DNA TGTGCCTGTGACACCGTGGATATTCCCTCTAACACCGATAAACTCATCTTT. It is translated as CACDTVDIPSNTDKLIF.

To note about this clone: A far larger clone is one nucleotide away, so this likely arose from a read error. V and J are TRDV2 and TRDJ1, with D possibly being TRDD3 (5 bases). Trimming removed 0 bases from V and 8 bases from J, with 30 bases in between. The germline V gene has CDR1 GEAIGNYY and CDR2 EKD. The CDR3 spans 19 residues. CDR3 DNA sequence: TGTGCCTGTGACACCCTCGTACTGGAGGATCCGCATCGGGTTACAAAACTCATCTTT. Encoded protein: CACDTLVLEDPHRVTKLIF.

This clone was recorded only once. A far larger clone is just one base off, so this is likely a read error. Other nucleotide sequences in the sample specify the same CDR3. V is TRDV2 and J is TRDJ1; 7 nucleotides match TRDD3. Losses at the gene ends were 4 bases for V and 0 bases for J; bases not matched to a gene: 13. Germline loops: CDR1 GEAIGNYY, CDR2 EKD. The CDR3 is 17 residues long. Here the CDR3 reads CACERLGTKIHTDKLIF. The CDR3 coding sequence is TGTGCCTGTGAAAGACTGGGGACAAAAATTCACACCGATAAACTCATCTTT.

Details on this clone: A clone one base away is much larger, so this may be a read error. Other DNA sequences in the sample encode the same CDR3. The chain carries TRDV2 and TRDJ1; TRDD3 agrees at 7 bases. Germline assignment: CDR1 GEAIGNYY and CDR2 EKD. The CDR3 has 15 residues. CDR3 amino acids: CACDTIWGNTDKLIF. In DNA form, the CDR3 reads TGTGCATGTGACACGATTTGGGGGAACACCGATAAACTCATCTTT.

This clone is categorized as large. The chain uses TRDV2 and TRDJ1; D is perhaps TRDD3 (5 bases). V was shortened by 3 bases and J by 7 bases, with 26 bases between the two germline ends. CDR1 and CDR2 from the germline V gene are GEAIGNYY and EKD. The CDR3 contains 17 residues. CDR3: CACDASGGTWRPGKLIF. As DNA, the CDR3 is TGTGCCTGTGACGCTTCGGGGGGCACCTGGCGGCCGGGTAAACTCATCTTT.

Judged by abundance, this clone is hyperexpanded. The same CDR3 arises from other DNA sequences in this sample as well. The V and J genes are TRDV2 and TRDJ1; 10 bases agree with TRDD3. Germline V gene lookup returns CDR1 GEAIGNYY and CDR2 EKD. The CDR3 covers 14 residues. Trimming took 1 base from V and 7 from J; bases not matched to a gene: 5. The CDR3 DNA is TGTGCCTGTGACACAGTGGGGGATACTGGTAAACTCATCTTT. Translating it yields CACDTVGDTGKLIF.

In the case of this clone: A read error is possible here, since a much larger clone lies one base away. The rearrangement joins TRDV2 to TRDJ1, with 10 bases aligning to TRDD3. CDR1 is GEAIGNYY and CDR2 is EKD in the germline V gene. The trim removed 1 base at V and 7 bases at J, leaving 5 bases unmatched. CDR3 size: 14 residues. Written as DNA, the CDR3 is TGTGCCTGTGACACGGTGGGGGATACTACTAAACTCATCTTT. Translating it yields CACDTVGDTTKLIF.

This clone is deemed large. The same CDR3 can be traced to other DNA sequences in this sample. The chain employs TRDV2 and TRDJ1; D is ambiguous. CDR3 length: 15 amino acids. Trimming took 3 bases from V and 0 from J, leaving 13 bases between them. The germline V gene encodes CDR1 GEAIGNYY and CDR2 EKD. The CDR3: CACDSLQQHTDKLIF. The CDR3, as DNA: TGTGCCTGTGACTCACTACAGCAGCACACCGATAAACTCATCTTT.

Of note for this clone: A far larger clone is one nucleotide away, so this likely arose from a read error. The V call is TRDV2, the J call TRDJ1; TRDD3 is a possible D gene (6 bases). The CDR3 covers 14 residues. CDR1 is GEAIGNYY, CDR2 EKD, per germline. Trimming took 3 bases from V and 5 from J, leaving 15 bases between them. Here the CDR3 reads CACDPLIGGDKLIF. The CDR3 DNA reads as TGTGCCTGTGACCCCCTGATCGGGGGAGATAAACTCATCTTT.

By proportion, this clone is medium-sized (0.01 to 0.1%). The V call is TRDV2, the J call TRDJ1, with TRDD3 identical over 13 bases. This CDR3 is 18 amino acids long. Trimming at V came to 4 bases and at J to 1 base, leaving 11 bases not matched to a gene. CDR1 is GEAIGNYY, CDR2 EKD, per germline. Here the CDR3 DNA reads TGTGCCTGTGATAACCTACTGGGGGATACGCGAAGCACCGATAAACTCATCTTT. Translated, it gives CACDNLLGDTRSTDKLIF.

Points on this clone: A far more abundant clone sits one base away, making this likely a read error. The V call is TRDV2, the J call TRDJ3; 13 bases fit TRDD3. Per germline, CDR1 GEAIGNYY and CDR2 EKD. CDR3 length: 24 amino acids. CDR3 loop: CACYTGFGSALGDTRSWDTRQMFF. The CDR3 DNA reads as TGTGCCTGTTACACCGGTTTTGGGAGCGCACTGGGGGATACGCGAAGCTGGGACACCCGACAGATGTTTTTC.

In this sample, this clone is large. The rearrangement uses TRDV2 and TRDJ1; 7 bases align to TRDD3. In germline, CDR1 is GEAIGNYY, CDR2 EKD. J gave up 0 bases and V 0 bases, and 9 bases lay outside the gene matches. The CDR3 has 17 amino acids. CDR3 loop: CACDTLPGGPYTDKLIF. The CDR3 nucleotides are TGTGCCTGTGACACCCTCCCTGGGGGCCCATACACCGATAAACTCATCTTT.

Worth noting for this clone: It differs at one base from a far larger clone, so likely a read error. Other DNA variants within this sample encode the same CDR3. The chain joins TRDV2 to TRDJ1, with D possibly matching TRDD3 (6 bases). The germline V gene encodes CDR1 GEAIGNYY and CDR2 EKD. This CDR3 contains 14 residues. The germline V and J ends were trimmed by 3 bases and 0 bases, with 10 bases remaining between them. The CDR3 sequence is CACDLLGDTDKLIF. CDR3 DNA: TGTGCCTGTGACCTATTGGGGGACACCGATAAACTCATCTTT.

This clone was observed a handful of times. This may come from a read error, since a much larger clone is one base off. V is TRDV2 and J is TRDJ3, with D perhaps TRDD2 (5 bases). The germline gives CDR1 GEAIGNYY, CDR2 EKD. V was pared by 0 bases and J by 5 bases, with 25 bases between. This CDR3 region has 21 residues. The CDR3 sequence: CACDTVLRTRMDVRDTRQMFF. CDR3 DNA: TGTGCCTGTGACACCGTCCTAAGAACACGCATGGATGTGCGGGACACCCGACAGATGTTTTTC.

By share, this clone counts as large (0.1 to 1%). The chain employs TRDV2 and TRDJ1; 8 nucleotides line up with TRDD3. CDR1 is GEAIGNYY, CDR2 EKD, per germline. V gave up 0 bases and J gave up 0 bases; unmatched junction bases: 11. The length of the CDR3 is 18 residues. In nucleotides, the CDR3 is TGTGCCTGTGACACCCTATTACTGGGGGTTCCGTACACCGATAAACTCATCTTT. It encodes CACDTLLLGVPYTDKLIF.

Within the sample, this clone is medium-sized (0.01 to 0.1%). The J gene is TRDJ1, the V gene TRDV2; no reliable D call. Germline CDR1 is GEAIGNYY and CDR2 is EKD. The CDR3 runs to 17 residues. Trimming removed 0 bases from V and 0 bases from J, with 16 bases in between. The CDR3 DNA reads as TGTGCCTGTGACACCATTCCCACTCTACCTTACACCGATAAACTCATCTTT. Its protein is CACDTIPTLPYTDKLIF.

On this clone: This DNA translates differently at residue 13 from the TCRdb protein, which is that of a much larger clone; a read error is likely, and the protein shown is the DNA's own translation. This chain links TRDV2 with TRDJ1; 8 bases align to TRDD3. The CDR3 length is 17 residues. Germline CDR1 GEAIGNYY, CDR2 EKD. The CDR3 is CACDPVLGVPSTHKLIF. The CDR3 nucleotides read TGTGCCTGTGACCCCGTACTGGGGGTTCCTAGCACCCATAAACTCATCTTT.

This clone occurred a few times. A far larger clone is one base from this, pointing to a likely read error. The gene calls are TRDV2 and TRDJ1; 10 nucleotides agree with TRDD3. This CDR3 comprises 18 residues. The V segment lost 3 bases and the J segment 4 bases; nucleotides outside the gene matches: 16. Germline CDR1 and CDR2: GEAIGNYY and EKD. CDR3 loop: CACDPTGGFLKYIDKLIF. The CDR3 coding sequence is TGTGCCTGTGACCCTACTGGGGGATTCTTAAAGTACATCGATAAACTCATCTTT.

This clone is large (0.1 to 1%) within its sample. The J gene is TRDJ3, the V gene TRDV2; 10 positions agree with TRDD3. After removal of 1 base from V and 0 bases from J, the junction contained 5 bases not matched to a gene. The CDR3 consists of 19 residues. The germline CDR1 and CDR2 sequences are GEAIGNYY and EKD. The CDR3 nucleotides are TGTGCCTGTGACACTTTACTGGGGGATCACTCCTGGGACACCCGACAGATGTTTTTC. This translates into CACDTLLGDHSWDTRQMFF.

This clone is termed large. The gene calls are TRDV2 and TRDJ3, with 9 bases aligning to TRDD3. V dropped 0 bases and J dropped 0; count of bases not matched to a gene: 8. Germline assignment: CDR1 GEAIGNYY and CDR2 EKD. The CDR3 runs 20 residues. DNA for the CDR3: TGTGCCTGTGACACCGCGGGAACTGGGGGACCCTCCTGGGACACCCGACAGATGTTTTTC. As protein: CACDTAGTGGPSWDTRQMFF.